This TCR beta chain was obtained from a study of blood T cell repertoires in COVID-19. Study-wide context: Italy, Spain and the United States were the sources of the convalescent and acute COVID-19 samples.

The repertoire was sequenced with immunoSEQ multiplex PCR; TCRdb's copy has only in-frame clones and lacks some. The data hold tens of thousands of clones, with over 80% observed a single time. The CDR3 has 15 amino acids. Germline assignment: CDR1 GTSNPN and CDR2 SVGIG (reference sequence). Trimming stripped 3 bases from V and 0 bases from J, with 15 bases between. The V gene is TRBV30, the J gene TRBJ2-7; D uncertain. The material sequenced was peripheral blood. This TCR came from an elderly man with active or convalescent COVID-19. The DNA for the CDR3 is TGTGCCTGGAGCTTCCGGCCGTACTACTCCTACGAGCAGTACTTC. Translated, it gives CAWSFRPYYSYEQYF.